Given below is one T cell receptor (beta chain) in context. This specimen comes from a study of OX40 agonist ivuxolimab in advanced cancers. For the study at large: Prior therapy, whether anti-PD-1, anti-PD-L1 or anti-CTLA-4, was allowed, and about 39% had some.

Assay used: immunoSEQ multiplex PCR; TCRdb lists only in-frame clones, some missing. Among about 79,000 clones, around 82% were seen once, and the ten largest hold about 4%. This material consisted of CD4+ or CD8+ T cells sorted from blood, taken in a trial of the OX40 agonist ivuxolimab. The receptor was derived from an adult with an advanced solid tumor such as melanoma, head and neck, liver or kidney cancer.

The CDR3 nucleotides read TGTGCCAGCAGCTTCAATCCTGGAAATTCACCCCTCCACTTT. It translates to CASSFNPGNSPLHF. The chain has TRBV7-2 and TRBJ1-6; no definite D call. V was pared by 3 bases and J by 7 bases, with 10 bases between. The CDR3 extends over 14 amino acids. Germline V gene data show CDR1 as SGHTA and CDR2 as FQGNSA.